These T cell receptor beta chains were read from a single sample in a study of control samples from healthy donors and cancer patients. Here immunoSEQ multiplex PCR was the method, and the copy in TCRdb shows in-frame clones only, minus some. The sample lists about 92,000 clones; roughly four fifths were seen once. Sample: blood. These TCRs come from a woman in her sixties or seventies in good health. Each CDR3 is given with its conserved first and last residue. A D gene is named only where the DNA matches it firmly. Size values are once, few and many counts, or a class for expanded clones, and some rows have none.

>.|.|TRBJ2-7|TRBV5-1
CASSPSWTEKYEQYF
TGCGCCAGCAGCCCCTCCTGGACAGAAAAATACGAGCAGTACTTC
>.|.|TRBJ2-2|TRBV28
CASSLLWNTGELFF
TGTGCCAGCAGTTTATTGTGGAACACCGGGGAGCTGTTTTTT
>few|TRBD1|TRBJ1-2|TRBV7-6
CASSPRQGAGYTF
TGTGCCAGCAGCCCTAGACAGGGGGCGGGCTACACCTTC
>.|TRBD2|TRBJ2-2|TRBV6-5
CASRPQREGPGELFF
TGTGCCAGCCGCCCCCAGCGGGAGGGTCCCGGGGAGCTGTTTTTT
>.|.|TRBJ1-5|TRBV28
CASTKQINQPQHF
TGTGCCAGCACTAAACAGATCAATCAGCCCCAGCATTTT
>.|.|TRBJ1-4|TRBV4-3
CASSQDSRQGREKLFF
TGCGCCAGCAGCCAAGATAGTCGGCAGGGTCGTGAAAAACTGTTTTTT
>.|.|TRBJ1-5|TRBV6-5
CASSIGSNQPQHF
TGTGCCAGCAGCATAGGGAGCAATCAGCCCCAGCATTTT
>.|.|TRBJ1-4|TRBV12-3/TRBV12-4
CASVGVNEKLFF
TGTGCCAGCGTGGGGGTAAATGAAAAACTGTTTTTT
>.|.|TRBJ2-5|TRBV19
CASSSGAAETQYF
TGTGCCAGTAGTAGCGGGGCGGCGGAGACCCAGTACTTC
>.|.|TRBJ2-1|TRBV9
CASSVGISSYNEQFF
TGTGCCAGCAGCGTAGGAATTAGCTCCTACAATGAGCAGTTCTTC
>.|TRBD2|TRBJ2-3|TRBV5-1
CASSLGVAGHTDTQYF
TGCGCCAGCAGCTTGGGGGTAGCGGGACACACAGATACGCAGTATTTT
>.|.|TRBJ1-4|TRBV18
CASSPDRGEKLFF
TGTGCCAGCTCACCAGATAGGGGTGAAAAACTGTTTTTT